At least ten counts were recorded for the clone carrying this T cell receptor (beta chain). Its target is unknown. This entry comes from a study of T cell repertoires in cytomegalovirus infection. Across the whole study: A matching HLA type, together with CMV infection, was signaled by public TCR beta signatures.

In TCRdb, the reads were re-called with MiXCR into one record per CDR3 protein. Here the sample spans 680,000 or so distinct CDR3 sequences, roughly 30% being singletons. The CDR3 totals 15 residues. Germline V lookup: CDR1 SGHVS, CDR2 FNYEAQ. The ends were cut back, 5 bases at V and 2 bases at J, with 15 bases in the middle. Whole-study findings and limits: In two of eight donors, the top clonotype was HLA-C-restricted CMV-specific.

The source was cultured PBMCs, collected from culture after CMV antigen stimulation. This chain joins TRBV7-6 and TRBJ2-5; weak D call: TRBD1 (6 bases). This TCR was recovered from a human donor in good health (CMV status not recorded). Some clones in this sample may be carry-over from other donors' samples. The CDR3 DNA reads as TGTGCCAGCAGCCCCCCGGGACACCAGCAAGAGACCCAGTACTTC. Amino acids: CASSPPGHQQETQYF. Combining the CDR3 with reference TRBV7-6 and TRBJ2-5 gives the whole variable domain GAGVSQSPRYKVTKRGQDVALRCDPISGHVSLYWYRQALGQGPEFLTYFNYEAQQDKSGLPNDRFSAERPEGSISTLTIQRTEQRDSAMYRCASSPPGHQQETQYFGPGTRLLVL.